The clone carrying this T cell receptor beta chain occurred a few times. This sample is part of a study of CD8+ T cells in alopecia areata. Investigators isolated RNA and reverse transcribed it into cDNA to act as the sequencing template. Assay used: immunoSEQ multiplex PCR; TCRdb lists only in-frame clones, some missing. The sample lists about 20,000 clones; approximately 59% were seen once. The CD4+ cells of 4 or 5 biomarker-study patients went through sorting. This sorting yielded CD25+CD127- cells. Peripheral blood, together with lesional scalp punch biopsies, was collected from alopecia areata patients. Trimming took off 1 base at V and 3 bases at J, with 7 bases between the two ends. Germline assignment: CDR1 SQVTM and CDR2 ANQGSEA. The CDR3 is 13 residues long.

The chain joins TRBV29-1 to TRBJ1-5, with D possibly TRBD1 on 5 matching bases. This clonotype was obtained from a human donor with alopecia areata. Sequenced input: CD4+ Tregs sorted from blood. The CDR3 loop reads CSVEAGPNQPQHF. Here the CDR3 DNA reads TGCAGCGTTGAAGCGGGGCCCAATCAGCCCCAGCATTTT.